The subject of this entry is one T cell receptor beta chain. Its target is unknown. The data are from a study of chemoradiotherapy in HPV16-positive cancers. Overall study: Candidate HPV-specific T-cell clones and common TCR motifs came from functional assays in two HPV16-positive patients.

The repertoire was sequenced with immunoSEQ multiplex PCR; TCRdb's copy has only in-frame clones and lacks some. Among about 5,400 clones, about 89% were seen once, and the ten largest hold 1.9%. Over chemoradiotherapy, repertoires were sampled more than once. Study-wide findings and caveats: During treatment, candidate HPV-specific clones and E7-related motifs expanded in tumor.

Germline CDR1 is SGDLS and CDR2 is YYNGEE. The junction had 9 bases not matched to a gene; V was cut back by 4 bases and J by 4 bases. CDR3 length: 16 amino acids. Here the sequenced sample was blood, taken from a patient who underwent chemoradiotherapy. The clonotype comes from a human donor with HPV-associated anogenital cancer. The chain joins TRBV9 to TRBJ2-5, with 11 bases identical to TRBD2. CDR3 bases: TGTGCCAGCAGCCCTCATGTAGCGGGAGGGCTAGAGACCCAGTACTTC. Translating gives CASSPHVAGGLETQYF.